The 21 T cell receptor beta chains below all came from one sample that was sequenced in a study of early T cells in non-severe SARS-CoV-2 infection. In TCRdb, the 5' RACE reads were re-called with MiXCR into one record per CDR3 protein. The table has fewer than 100,000 distinct CDR3 sequences, more than 7.5% seen once. Material for sequencing was whole blood. The receptors derive from an adult who was a healthcare worker with PCR-confirmed SARS-CoV-2 infection or an uninfected control (not recorded which).

This clonotype was observed a few times. The gene calls are TRBV12-3 or TRBV12-4 and TRBJ1-3, with D hard to call. The CDR3 is made up of 12 amino acids. Deletions cut 5 bases from V and 4 bases from J, with 6 bases between. This CDR3 reads CASSRAGNTIYF. The CDR3 nucleotides read TGTGCCAGCAGTCGTGCAGGAAACACCATATATTTT.

This clonotype has ten or more counts. The chain employs TRBV29-1 and TRBJ2-2; no definite D call. Germline V CDR1 and CDR2: SQVTM, ANQGSEA. The CDR3 spans 15 residues. With 4 bases removed from V and 3 bases from J, the gap between germline ends came to 15 bases. CDR3 nucleotides: TGCAGCGTTGGGGCCGGGCAAGTATACACCGGGGAGCTGTTTTTT. Translation gives CSVGAGQVYTGELFF.

This clonotype was detected a few times. The CDR3 sequence: CASSFTSGSYNEQFF. The DNA for the CDR3 is TGCGCCAGCAGCTTTACTAGCGGGAGTTACAATGAGCAGTTCTTC. V gene TRBV5-1 combines with J gene TRBJ2-1, with 11 positions matching TRBD2. From germline, CDR1 is SGHRS and CDR2 YFSETQ. V lost 2 bases and J lost 4; bases outside the gene matches: 2. This CDR3 is 15 amino acids long.

Ten or more counts support this clonotype. The rearrangement links TRBV11-2 to TRBJ2-1, with 7 bases identical to TRBD2. This CDR3 is 13 amino acids long. With 3 bases clipped from V and 6 bases from J, the junction kept 2 bases outside the gene matches. Looked up from germline, CDR1 is SGHAT and CDR2 is FQNNGV. CDR3 in DNA: TGTGCCAGCAGCTTGGGAGGGTCCAATGAGCAGTTCTTC. Translated, it gives CASSLGGSNEQFF.

This clonotype was picked up a small number of times. The rearrangement links TRBV20-1 to TRBJ2-7; D remains unclear. The ends were cut back, 0 bases at V and 5 bases at J, with 14 bases in the middle. Per germline, CDR1 DFQATT and CDR2 SNEGSKA (reference sequence). The CDR3 is 14 residues long. CDR3 sequence: CSARDDRTANEQYF. CDR3 bases: TGCAGTGCTAGAGACGATAGGACGGCAAACGAGCAGTACTTC.

This clonotype has just a few counts. The rearrangement links TRBV18 to TRBJ2-7, with D unclear. The V end lost 2 bases, the J end lost 6 bases, and 8 bases lay between the germline ends. This CDR3 has 12 amino acids. Germline CDR1 and CDR2: KGHSH and LQKENI. The DNA for the CDR3 is TGTGCCAGCTCACCATCATCCGGCGAGCAGTACTTC. It specifies CASSPSSGEQYF.

This clonotype has a count of ten or more. V gene TRBV20-1 combines with J gene TRBJ1-1; 9 nucleotides line up with TRBD1. Trimming took 5 bases from V and 1 from J; bases not matched to a gene: 2. Germline values: CDR1 DFQATT, CDR2 SNEGSKA (reference sequence). CDR3 length equals 13 residues. The CDR3 here is CSARTGENTEAFF. DNA for the CDR3: TGCAGTGCTCGGACAGGGGAGAACACTGAAGCTTTCTTT.

This clonotype has more than one count but fewer than ten. Here the CDR3 DNA reads TGTGCCAGCAGCGTAGCACAGGGACAAGAGACCCAGTACTTC. Translating it yields CASSVAQGQETQYF. The rearrangement links TRBV9 to TRBJ2-5, with D perhaps matching TRBD1 (6 bases). The germline CDR1 and CDR2 sequences are SGDLS and YYNGEE. Trimming left V 0 bases short and J 2 bases short, with 8 bases between. This CDR3 has 14 residues.

This clonotype appeared a few times. The chain is built from TRBV7-3 and TRBJ2-1; perhaps TRBD2 as D (6 bases). Germline lookup yields CDR1 SGHTA and CDR2 FQGTGA. There are 15 residues in the CDR3. Trimming removed 3 bases from V and 4 bases from J, with 13 bases in between. The CDR3 nucleotides read TGTGCCAGCAGCTTCGCGGCTAGCGCTTACAATGAGCAGTTCTTC. This translates into CASSFAASAYNEQFF.

The J gene is TRBJ2-1, the V gene TRBV7-2; D unresolved. Trimming pared 4 bases from V and 5 bases from J, leaving 9 bases between. Germline V CDR1 and CDR2: SGHTA, FQGNSA. The CDR3 contains 13 residues. The CDR3 DNA sequence: TGTGCCAGCAGCTCGCTGCCCCACAATGAGCAGTTCTTC. Its protein is CASSSLPHNEQFF.

This clonotype was seen many times. This chain connects TRBV20-1 to TRBJ2-3, with TRBD2 identical over 7 bases. Germline CDR1 and CDR2: DFQATT and SNEGSKA (reference sequence). CDR3 length equals 15 residues. Losses at the gene ends were 6 bases for V and 2 bases for J; bases not matched to a gene: 11. The CDR3 region has the DNA TGCAGTGCAACCCTCCCGCTAGCGGACACAGATACGCAGTATTTT. Translation gives CSATLPLADTDTQYF.

The V and J genes are TRBV4-1 and TRBJ2-2; a possible D gene is TRBD2 (5 bases). This CDR3 contains 15 residues. Germline CDR1 and CDR2: MGHRA and YSYEKL. Trimming stripped 0 bases from V and 5 bases from J, with 10 bases between. CDR3 DNA sequence: TGCGCCAGCAGCCAAGACGGGCTAGCAACCGGGGAGCTGTTTTTT. Translating it yields CASSQDGLATGELFF.

This clonotype was found many times. The chain joins TRBV12-3 or TRBV12-4 to TRBJ2-1; TRBD1 is a possible D gene (6 bases). The length of the CDR3 is 15 residues. V was trimmed by 5 bases and J by 1 base, leaving 12 bases between them. The CDR3 DNA reads TGTGCCAGCAGTCCACAGGGAAGTTCCTACAATGAGCAGTTCTTC. The encoded protein is CASSPQGSSYNEQFF.

This clonotype was picked up many times. V usage is TRBV7-7 and J usage is TRBJ2-7; unclear D gene. CDR1 and CDR2 from the germline V gene are SSHAT and FNYEAQ (reference sequence). Trimming took 8 bases from V and 1 from J, leaving 12 bases between them. The CDR3 covers 13 residues. The CDR3 sequence: CASSPMLSYEQYF. Written as DNA, the CDR3 is TGTGCCAGCTCCCCGATGCTGTCCTACGAGCAGTACTTC.

This clonotype ranks as medium-sized (0.01 to 0.1%). The rearrangement uses TRBV9 and TRBJ1-2, with TRBD1 identical over 8 bases. V lost 6 bases to trimming and J lost 6 bases; unmatched junction nucleotides: 10. CDR1 and CDR2 (germline): SGDLS, YYNGEE. The length of the CDR3 is 14 residues. The CDR3 here is CASKKTGAGNGYTF. DNA for the CDR3: TGTGCCAGCAAAAAGACAGGGGCGGGAAATGGCTACACCTTC.

The table lists this clonotype with a few counts. V is TRBV2 and J is TRBJ2-1; 8 bases are a match to TRBD2. The CDR3 sequence is 15 residues long. Looked up from germline, CDR1 is SNHLY and CDR2 is FYNNEI. V lost 8 bases and J lost 6; bases outside the gene matches: 12. The CDR3 DNA reads as TGTGCCAGCGATACCGGGACTAGTCTTTTCAATGAGCAGTTCTTC. It translates to CASDTGTSLFNEQFF.

This clonotype was detected ten times or more. The V and J genes are TRBV6-1 and TRBJ1-5; D gene uncertain. The CDR3 has 13 residues. Per germline, CDR1 MNHNS and CDR2 SASEGT. Trimming pared 11 bases from V and 0 bases from J, leaving 11 bases between. The CDR3 region has the DNA TGTGCCGGAGCGGGGAATAGCAATCAGCCCCAGCATTTT. It codes for CAGAGNSNQPQHF.

This clonotype appeared many times. The rearrangement joins TRBV29-1 to TRBJ1-1; unclear D gene. Germline V gives CDR1 SQVTM, CDR2 ANQGSEA. Trimming left V 0 bases short and J 5 bases short, with 10 bases between. The CDR3 is made up of 13 amino acids. As DNA, the CDR3 is TGCAGCGTTGAAGATCTGGGAAGTACTGAAGCTTTCTTT. Translated, it gives CSVEDLGSTEAFF.

This clonotype was observed a handful of times. The chain is built from TRBV14 and TRBJ2-7, with D possibly being TRBD2 (5 bases). Trimming took off 4 bases at V and 2 bases at J, with 9 bases between the two ends. The length of the CDR3 is 13 residues. Germline CDR1 is SGHDN and CDR2 is FVKESK. The CDR3 spells CASSLGSTYEQYF. In DNA, the CDR3 is TGTGCCAGCAGCCTGGGGAGTACCTACGAGCAGTACTTC.

This clonotype was recorded at least ten times. The chain combines TRBV28 with TRBJ2-3; D is unclear. Trimming stripped 7 bases from V and 2 bases from J, with 10 bases between. This CDR3 is 13 amino acids long. Per the germline V gene, CDR1 is MDHEN and CDR2 is SYDVKM. Here the CDR3 DNA reads TGTGCCAGCAAAGGCCGCGTCACAGATACGCAGTATTTT. Translating it yields CASKGRVTDTQYF.

This chain uses TRBV10-2 with TRBJ2-3, with 8 bases that match TRBD2. The germline CDR1 and CDR2 sequences are WSHSY and SAAADI. The CDR3 is made up of 18 amino acids. Trimming cost V 6 bases and J 7 bases; bases outside gene matches: 21. The CDR3 sequence is CASSLTQSGSLDFYTQYF. In nucleotides, the CDR3 is TGCGCCAGCAGCCTGACTCAGAGCGGGAGCCTCGATTTCTATACGCAGTATTTT.